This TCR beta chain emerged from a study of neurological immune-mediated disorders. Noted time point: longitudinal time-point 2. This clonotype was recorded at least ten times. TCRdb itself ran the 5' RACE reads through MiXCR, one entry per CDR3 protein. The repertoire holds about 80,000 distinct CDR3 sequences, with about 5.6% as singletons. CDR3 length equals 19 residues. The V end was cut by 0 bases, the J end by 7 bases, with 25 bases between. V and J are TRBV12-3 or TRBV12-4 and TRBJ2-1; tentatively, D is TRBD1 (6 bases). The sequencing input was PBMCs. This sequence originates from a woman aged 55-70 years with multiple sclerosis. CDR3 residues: CASSLARANRASVRNEQFF. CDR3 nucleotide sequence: TGTGCCAGCAGTTTAGCGAGGGCTAACAGGGCGTCTGTCAGGAATGAGCAGTTCTTC.